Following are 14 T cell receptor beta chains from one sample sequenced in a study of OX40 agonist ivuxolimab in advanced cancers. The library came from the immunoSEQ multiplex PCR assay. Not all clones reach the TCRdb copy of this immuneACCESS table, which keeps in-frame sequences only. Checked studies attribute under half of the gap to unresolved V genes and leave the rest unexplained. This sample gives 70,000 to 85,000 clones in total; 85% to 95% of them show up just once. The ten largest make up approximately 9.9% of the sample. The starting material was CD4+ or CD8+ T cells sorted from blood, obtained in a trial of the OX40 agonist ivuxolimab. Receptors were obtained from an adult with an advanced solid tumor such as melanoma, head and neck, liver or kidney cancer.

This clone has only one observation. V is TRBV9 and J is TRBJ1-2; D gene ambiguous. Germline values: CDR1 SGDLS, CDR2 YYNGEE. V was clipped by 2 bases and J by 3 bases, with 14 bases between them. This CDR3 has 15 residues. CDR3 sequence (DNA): TGTGCCAGCAGCGTCCTAGCTGAGGCGTACTATGGCTACACCTTC. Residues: CASSVLAEAYYGYTF.

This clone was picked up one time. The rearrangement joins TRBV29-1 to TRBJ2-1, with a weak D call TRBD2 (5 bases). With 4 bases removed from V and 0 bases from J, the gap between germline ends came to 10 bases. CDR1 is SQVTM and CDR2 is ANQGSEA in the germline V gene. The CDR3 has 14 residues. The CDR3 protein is CSVAGRDSYNEQFF. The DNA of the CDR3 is TGCAGCGTTGCGGGTCGGGACTCCTACAATGAGCAGTTCTTC.

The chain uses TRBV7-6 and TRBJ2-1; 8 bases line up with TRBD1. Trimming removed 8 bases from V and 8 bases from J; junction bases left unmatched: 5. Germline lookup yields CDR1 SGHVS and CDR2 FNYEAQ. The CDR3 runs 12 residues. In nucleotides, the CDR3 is TGTGCCAGCGGAGGACAGGGCGATGAGCAGTTCTTC. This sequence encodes CASGGQGDEQFF.

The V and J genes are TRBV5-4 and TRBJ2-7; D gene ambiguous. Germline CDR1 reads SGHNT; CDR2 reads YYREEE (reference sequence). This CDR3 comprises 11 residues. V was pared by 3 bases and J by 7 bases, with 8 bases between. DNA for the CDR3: TGTGCCAGCAGCTCTCCCGGGGAGCAGTACTTC. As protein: CASSSPGEQYF.

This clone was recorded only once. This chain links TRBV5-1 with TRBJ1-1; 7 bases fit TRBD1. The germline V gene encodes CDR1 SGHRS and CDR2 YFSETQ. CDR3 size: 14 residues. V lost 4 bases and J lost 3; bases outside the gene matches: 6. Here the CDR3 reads CASSPDRSYTEAFF. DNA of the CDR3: TGCGCCAGCAGCCCGGACAGGTCTTACACTGAAGCTTTCTTT.

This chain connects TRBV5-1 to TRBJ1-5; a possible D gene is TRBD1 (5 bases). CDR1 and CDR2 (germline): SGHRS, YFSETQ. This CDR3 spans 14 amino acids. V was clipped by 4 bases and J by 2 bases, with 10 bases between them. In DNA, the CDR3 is TGCGCCAGCAGCATTGGGGCCGGCAATCAGCCCCAGCATTTT. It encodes CASSIGAGNQPQHF.

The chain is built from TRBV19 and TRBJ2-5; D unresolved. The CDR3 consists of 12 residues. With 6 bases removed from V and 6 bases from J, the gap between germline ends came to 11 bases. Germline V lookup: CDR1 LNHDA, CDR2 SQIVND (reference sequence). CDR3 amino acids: CASSPPSQTQYF. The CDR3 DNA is TGTGCCAGTAGCCCCCCGAGTCAGACCCAGTACTTC.

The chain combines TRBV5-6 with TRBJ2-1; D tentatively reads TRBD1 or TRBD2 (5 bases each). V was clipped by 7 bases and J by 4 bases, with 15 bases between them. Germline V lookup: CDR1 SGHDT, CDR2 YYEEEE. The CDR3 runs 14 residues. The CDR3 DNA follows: TGTGCCAGCCGCGAGGGCAGGGTATACAATGAGCAGTTCTTC. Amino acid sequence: CASREGRVYNEQFF.

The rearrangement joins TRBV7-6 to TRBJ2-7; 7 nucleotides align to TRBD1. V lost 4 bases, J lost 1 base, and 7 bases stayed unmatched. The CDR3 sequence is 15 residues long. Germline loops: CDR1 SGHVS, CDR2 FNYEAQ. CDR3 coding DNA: TGTGCCAGCAGCTCCCGACAGGGTGCTTCCTACGAGCAGTACTTC. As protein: CASSSRQGASYEQYF.

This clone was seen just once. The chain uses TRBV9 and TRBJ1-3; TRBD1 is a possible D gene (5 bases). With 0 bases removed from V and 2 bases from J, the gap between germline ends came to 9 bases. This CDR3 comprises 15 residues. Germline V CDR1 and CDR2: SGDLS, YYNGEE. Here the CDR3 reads CASSVASGPGNTIYF. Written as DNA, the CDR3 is TGTGCCAGCAGCGTAGCTTCGGGGCCTGGAAACACCATATATTTT.

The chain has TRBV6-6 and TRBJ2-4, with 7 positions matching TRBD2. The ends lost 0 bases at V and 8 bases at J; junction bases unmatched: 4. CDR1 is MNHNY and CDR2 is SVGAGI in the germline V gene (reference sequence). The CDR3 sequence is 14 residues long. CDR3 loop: CASSYSRGSDIQYF. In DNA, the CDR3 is TGTGCCAGCAGTTACTCTCGCGGGAGTGACATTCAGTACTTC.

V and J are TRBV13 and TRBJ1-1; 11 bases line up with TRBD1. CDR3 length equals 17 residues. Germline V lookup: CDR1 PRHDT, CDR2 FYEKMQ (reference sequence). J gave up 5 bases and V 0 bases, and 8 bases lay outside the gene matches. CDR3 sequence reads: CASSLGRWDRGSTEAFF. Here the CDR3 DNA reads TGTGCCAGCAGCTTAGGCCGATGGGACAGGGGGTCGACTGAAGCTTTCTTT.

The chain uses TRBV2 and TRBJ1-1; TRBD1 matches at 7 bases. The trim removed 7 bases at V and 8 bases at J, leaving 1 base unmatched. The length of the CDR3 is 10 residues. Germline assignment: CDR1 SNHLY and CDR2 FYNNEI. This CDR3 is CASNRGEAFF. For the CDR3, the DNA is TGTGCCAGCAACAGGGGAGAAGCTTTCTTT.

The DNA for the CDR3 is TGTGCCAGCAGCATCGACGGCATCTCTGGAAACACCATATATTTT. Translation gives CASSIDGISGNTIYF. The V call is TRBV7-9, the J call TRBJ1-3; D gene unclear. Germline V gives CDR1 SEHNR, CDR2 FQNEAQ (reference sequence). Trimming took off 5 bases at V and 0 bases at J, with 11 bases between the two ends. The CDR3 length is 15 residues.